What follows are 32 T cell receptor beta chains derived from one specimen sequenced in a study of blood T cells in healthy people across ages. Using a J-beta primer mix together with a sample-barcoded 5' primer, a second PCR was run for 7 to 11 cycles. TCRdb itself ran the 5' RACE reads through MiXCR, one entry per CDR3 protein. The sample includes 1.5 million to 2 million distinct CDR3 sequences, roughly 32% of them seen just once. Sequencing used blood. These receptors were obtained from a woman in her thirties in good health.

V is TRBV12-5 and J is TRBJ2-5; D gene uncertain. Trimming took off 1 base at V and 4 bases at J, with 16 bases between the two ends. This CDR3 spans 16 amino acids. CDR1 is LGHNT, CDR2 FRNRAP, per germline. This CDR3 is CASGLGPQVLGETQYF. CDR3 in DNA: TGTGCTAGTGGTTTGGGCCCCCAGGTCCTCGGAGAGACCCAGTACTTC.

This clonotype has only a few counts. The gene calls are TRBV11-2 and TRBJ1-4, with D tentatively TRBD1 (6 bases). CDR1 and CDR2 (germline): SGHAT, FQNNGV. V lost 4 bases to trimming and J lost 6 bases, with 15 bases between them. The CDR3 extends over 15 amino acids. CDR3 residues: CASSSGQRVDEKLFF. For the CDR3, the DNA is TGTGCCAGCAGCTCCGGACAGCGAGTTGATGAAAAACTGTTTTTT. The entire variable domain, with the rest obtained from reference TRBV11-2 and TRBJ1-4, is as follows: EAGVAQSPRYKIIEKRQSVAFWCNPISGHATLYWYQQILGQGPKLLIQFQNNGVVDDSQLPKDRFSAERLKGVDSTLKIQPAKLEDSAVYLCASSSGQRVDEKLFFGSGTQLSVL.

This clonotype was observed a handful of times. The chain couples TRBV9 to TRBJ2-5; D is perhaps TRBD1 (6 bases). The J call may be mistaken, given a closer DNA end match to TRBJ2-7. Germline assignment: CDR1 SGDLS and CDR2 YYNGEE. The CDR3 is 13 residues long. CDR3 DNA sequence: TGTGCCAGCAGCGGACGGACAGTATACGAGCAGTACTTC. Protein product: CASSGRTVYEQYF.

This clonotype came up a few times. The CDR3 DNA reads TGTGCCAGCAGAGACGGGACTAGCGGGAGAGGAGGACATGAGCAGTTCTTC. It yields the protein CASRDGTSGRGGHEQFF. The chain has TRBV6-1 and TRBJ2-1; the match to TRBD2 covers 14 bases. The J segment lost 8 bases and the V segment lost 6 bases, leaving 12 bases of the junction unmatched. The CDR3 runs to 17 residues. From germline, CDR1 is MNHNS and CDR2 SASEGT.

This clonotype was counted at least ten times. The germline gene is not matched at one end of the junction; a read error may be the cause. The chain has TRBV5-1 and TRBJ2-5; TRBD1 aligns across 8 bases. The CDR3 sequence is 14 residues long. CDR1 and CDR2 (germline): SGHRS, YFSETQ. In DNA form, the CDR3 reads TGTGCCAGCAGCATCGGACAGGGCCAAGAGACCCAGTACTTC. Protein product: CASSIGQGQETQYF. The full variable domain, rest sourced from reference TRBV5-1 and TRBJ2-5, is KAGVTQTPRYLIKTRGQQVTLSCSPISGHRSVSWYQQTPGQGLQFLFEYFSETQRNKGNFPGRFSGRQFSNSRSEMNVSTLELGDSALYLCASSIGQGQETQYFGPGTRLLVL.

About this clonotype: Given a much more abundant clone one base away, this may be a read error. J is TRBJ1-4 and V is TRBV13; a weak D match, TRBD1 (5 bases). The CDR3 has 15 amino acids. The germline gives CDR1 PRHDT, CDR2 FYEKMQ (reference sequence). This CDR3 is CASSLGGGANEKRFF. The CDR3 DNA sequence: TGTGCCAGCAGCTTAGGAGGCGGGGCTAATGAAAAACGGTTTTTT.

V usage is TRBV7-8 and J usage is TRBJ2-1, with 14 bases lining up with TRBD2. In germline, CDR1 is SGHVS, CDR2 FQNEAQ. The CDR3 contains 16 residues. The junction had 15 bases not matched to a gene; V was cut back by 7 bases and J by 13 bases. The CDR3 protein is CASTRGTSGSIETQFF. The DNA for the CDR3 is TGTGCCAGCACCCGGGGGACTAGCGGGAGTATCGAGACCCAGTTCTTC.

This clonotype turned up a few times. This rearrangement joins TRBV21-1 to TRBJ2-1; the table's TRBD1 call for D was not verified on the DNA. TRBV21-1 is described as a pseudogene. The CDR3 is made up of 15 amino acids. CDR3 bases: TGTGCCAGCAGGAGGGACAGAAAGTCCTACAACGAGCAGTTCTTC. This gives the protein CASRRDRKSYNEQFF.

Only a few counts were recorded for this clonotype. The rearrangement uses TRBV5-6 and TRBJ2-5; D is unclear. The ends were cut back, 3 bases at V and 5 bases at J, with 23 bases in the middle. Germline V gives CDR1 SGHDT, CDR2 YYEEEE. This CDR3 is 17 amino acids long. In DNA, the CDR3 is TGTGCCAGCAGCTCCCATTGTGCTTTCGGGTGTCGTGAGACCCAGTACTTC. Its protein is CASSSHCAFGCRETQYF.

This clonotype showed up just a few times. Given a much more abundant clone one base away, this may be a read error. CDR3 sequence reads: CAGSPGAGFYGYTF. In DNA form, the CDR3 reads TGTGCCGGCAGCCCGGGGGCGGGATTCTATGGCTACACCTTC. The chain recombines TRBV7-9 with TRBJ1-2; possibly TRBD1 for D (6 bases). The CDR3 is 14 amino acids. CDR1 is SEHNR, CDR2 FQNEAQ, per germline (reference sequence).

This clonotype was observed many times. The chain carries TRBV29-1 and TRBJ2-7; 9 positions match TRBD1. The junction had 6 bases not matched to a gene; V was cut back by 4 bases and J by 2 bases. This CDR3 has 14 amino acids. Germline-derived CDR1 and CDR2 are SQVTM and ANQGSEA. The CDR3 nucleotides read TGCAGCGTTGTAGGGACAGGGTACGCCTACGAGCAGTACTTC. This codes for CSVVGTGYAYEQYF.

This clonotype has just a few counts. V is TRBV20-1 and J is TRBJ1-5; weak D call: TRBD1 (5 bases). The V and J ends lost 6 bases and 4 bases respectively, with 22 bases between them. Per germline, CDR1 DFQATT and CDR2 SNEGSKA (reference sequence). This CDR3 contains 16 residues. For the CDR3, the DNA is TGCAGTGCCGTTAGGTCCGGCAGGGCACTGAATCAGCCCCAGCATTTT. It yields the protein CSAVRSGRALNQPQHF.

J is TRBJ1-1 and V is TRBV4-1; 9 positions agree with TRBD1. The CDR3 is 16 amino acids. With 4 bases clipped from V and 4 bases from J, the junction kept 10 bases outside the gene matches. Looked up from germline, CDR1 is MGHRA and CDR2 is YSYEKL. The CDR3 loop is CASSRPDRGLGTEAFF. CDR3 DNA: TGCGCCAGCAGCCGTCCGGACAGGGGATTGGGCACTGAAGCTTTCTTT.

The CDR3 nucleotides are TGTGCCAGCAGTTACACCGGGACGTCTTTAACTGGGGCCAACGTCCTGACTTTC. Its translation: CASSYTGTSLTGANVLTF. This rearrangement joins TRBV6-2 or TRBV6-3 to TRBJ2-6, with D possibly called TRBD1 or TRBD2 (5 bases each). Trimming stripped 2 bases from V and 2 bases from J, with 16 bases between. Germline-derived CDR1 and CDR2 are MNHEY and SVGEGT. The CDR3 consists of 18 residues.

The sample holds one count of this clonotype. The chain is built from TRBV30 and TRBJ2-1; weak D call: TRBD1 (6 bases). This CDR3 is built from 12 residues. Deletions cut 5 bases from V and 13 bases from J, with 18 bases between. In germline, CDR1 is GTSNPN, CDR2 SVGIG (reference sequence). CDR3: CAWDRQQETQFF. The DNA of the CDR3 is TGTGCCTGGGACAGGCAACAAGAGACCCAGTTCTTC.

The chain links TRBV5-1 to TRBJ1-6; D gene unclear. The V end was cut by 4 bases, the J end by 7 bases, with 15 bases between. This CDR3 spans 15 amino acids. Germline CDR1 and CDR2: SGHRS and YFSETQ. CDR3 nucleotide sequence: TGCGCCAGCAGCCCGACCGGGATCGGAAATTCACCCCTCCACTTT. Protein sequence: CASSPTGIGNSPLHF. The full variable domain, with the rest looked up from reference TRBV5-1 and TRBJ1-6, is KAGVTQTPRYLIKTRGQQVTLSCSPISGHRSVSWYQQTPGQGLQFLFEYFSETQRNKGNFPGRFSGRQFSNSRSEMNVSTLELGDSALYLCASSPTGIGNSPLHFGNGTRLTVT.

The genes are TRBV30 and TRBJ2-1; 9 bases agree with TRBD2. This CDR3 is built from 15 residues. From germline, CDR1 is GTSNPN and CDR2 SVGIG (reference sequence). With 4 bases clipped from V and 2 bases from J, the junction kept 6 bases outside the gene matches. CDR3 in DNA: TGTGCCTGGACCCGGATAGCGGGGGCCTACAATGAGCAGTTCTTC. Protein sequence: CAWTRIAGAYNEQFF.

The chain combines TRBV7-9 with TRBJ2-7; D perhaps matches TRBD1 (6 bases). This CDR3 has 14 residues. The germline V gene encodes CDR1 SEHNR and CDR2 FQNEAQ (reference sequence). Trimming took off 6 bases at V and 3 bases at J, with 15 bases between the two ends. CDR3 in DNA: TGTGCCAGCAGTTCGGCTCCGGGACACTACGAGCAGTACTTC. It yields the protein CASSSAPGHYEQYF.

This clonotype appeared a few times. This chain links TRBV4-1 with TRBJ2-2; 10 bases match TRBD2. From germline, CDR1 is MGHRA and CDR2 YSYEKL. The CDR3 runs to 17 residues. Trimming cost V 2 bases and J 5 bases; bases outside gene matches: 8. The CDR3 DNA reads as TGCGCCAGCAGCCAAAGCGGGAGGGCCTTGGGGACCGGGGAGCTGTTTTTT. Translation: CASSQSGRALGTGELFF.

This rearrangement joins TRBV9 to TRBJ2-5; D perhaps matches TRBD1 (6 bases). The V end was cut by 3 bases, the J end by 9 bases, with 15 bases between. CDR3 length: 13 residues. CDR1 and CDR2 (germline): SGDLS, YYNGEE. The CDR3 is CASSERQATAQYF. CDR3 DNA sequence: TGTGCCAGCAGCGAGAGACAGGCGACGGCCCAGTACTTC. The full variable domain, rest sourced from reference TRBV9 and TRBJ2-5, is DSGVTQTPKHLITATGQRVTLRCSPRSGDLSVYWYQQSLDQGLQFLIQYYNGEERAKGNILERFSAQQFPDLHSELNLSSLELGDSALYFCASSERQATAQYFGPGTRLLVL.

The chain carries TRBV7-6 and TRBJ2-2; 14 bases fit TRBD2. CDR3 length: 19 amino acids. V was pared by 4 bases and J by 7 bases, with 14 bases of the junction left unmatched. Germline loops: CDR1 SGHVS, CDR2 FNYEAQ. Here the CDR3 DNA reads TGTGCCAGCAGCTCCCGACCGACGGGACTAGCGGGAGTAGGCGGGGAGCTGTTTTTT. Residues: CASSSRPTGLAGVGGELFF.

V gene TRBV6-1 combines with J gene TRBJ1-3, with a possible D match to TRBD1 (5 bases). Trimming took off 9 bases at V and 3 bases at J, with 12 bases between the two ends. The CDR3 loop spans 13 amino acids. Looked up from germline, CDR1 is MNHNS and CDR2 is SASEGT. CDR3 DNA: TGTGCCAGTACAGGAGTCAATGGAAACACCATATATTTT. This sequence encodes CASTGVNGNTIYF.

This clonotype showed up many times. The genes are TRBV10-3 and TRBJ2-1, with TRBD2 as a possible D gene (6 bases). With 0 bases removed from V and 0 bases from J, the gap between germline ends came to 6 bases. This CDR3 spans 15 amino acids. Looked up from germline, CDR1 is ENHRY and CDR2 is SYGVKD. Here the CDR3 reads CAISESGGSYNEQFF. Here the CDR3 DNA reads TGTGCCATCAGTGAGTCGGGGGGCTCCTACAATGAGCAGTTCTTC.

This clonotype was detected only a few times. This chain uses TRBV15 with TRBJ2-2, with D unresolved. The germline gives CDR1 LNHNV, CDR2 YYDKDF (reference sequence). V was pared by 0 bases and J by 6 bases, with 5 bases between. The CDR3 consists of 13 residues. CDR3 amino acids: CATSRDNPGELFF. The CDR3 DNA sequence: TGTGCCACCAGCAGAGATAATCCCGGGGAGCTGTTTTTT.

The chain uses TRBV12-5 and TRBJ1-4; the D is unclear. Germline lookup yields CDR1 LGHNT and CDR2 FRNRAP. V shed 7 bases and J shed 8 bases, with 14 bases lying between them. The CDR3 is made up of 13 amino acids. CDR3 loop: CASVRRKGEKLFF. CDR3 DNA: TGTGCTAGTGTCCGCCGAAAAGGGGAAAAACTGTTTTTT.

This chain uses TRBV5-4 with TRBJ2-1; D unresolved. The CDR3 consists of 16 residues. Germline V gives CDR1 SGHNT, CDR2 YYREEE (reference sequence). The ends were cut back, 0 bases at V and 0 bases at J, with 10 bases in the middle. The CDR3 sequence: CASSLAGLVSYNEQFF. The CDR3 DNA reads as TGTGCCAGCAGCTTGGCCGGGTTAGTCTCCTACAATGAGCAGTTCTTC.

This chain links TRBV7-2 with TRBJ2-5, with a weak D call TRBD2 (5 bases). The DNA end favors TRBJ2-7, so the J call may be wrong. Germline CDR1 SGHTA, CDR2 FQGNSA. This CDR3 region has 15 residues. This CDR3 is CASSLFIKRTDEQYF. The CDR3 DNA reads TGTGCCAGCAGCTTGTTTATAAAACGGACTGACGAGCAGTACTTC.

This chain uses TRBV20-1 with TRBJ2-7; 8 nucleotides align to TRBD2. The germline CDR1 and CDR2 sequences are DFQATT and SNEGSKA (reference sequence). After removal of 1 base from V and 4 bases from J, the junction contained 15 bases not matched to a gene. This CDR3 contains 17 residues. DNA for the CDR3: TGCAGTGCTAGAGTCTCCGGTCCGAGCGGGGGCTGGTACGAGCAGTACTTC. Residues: CSARVSGPSGGWYEQYF.

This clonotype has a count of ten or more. Here the CDR3 reads CASSTGTSGGADTQYF. CDR3 DNA sequence: TGCGCCAGCAGTACCGGGACTAGCGGGGGGGCAGATACGCAGTATTTT. This chain joins TRBV5-1 and TRBJ2-3, with 16 bases fitting TRBD2. Per germline, CDR1 SGHRS and CDR2 YFSETQ. The ends lost 5 bases at V and 4 bases at J; junction bases unmatched: 4. The CDR3 extends over 16 amino acids.

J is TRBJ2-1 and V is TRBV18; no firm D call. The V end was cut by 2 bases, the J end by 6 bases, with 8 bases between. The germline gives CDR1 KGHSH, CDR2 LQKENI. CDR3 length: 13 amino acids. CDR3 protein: CASSPENLNEQFF. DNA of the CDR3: TGTGCCAGCTCACCAGAGAACCTCAATGAGCAGTTCTTC.

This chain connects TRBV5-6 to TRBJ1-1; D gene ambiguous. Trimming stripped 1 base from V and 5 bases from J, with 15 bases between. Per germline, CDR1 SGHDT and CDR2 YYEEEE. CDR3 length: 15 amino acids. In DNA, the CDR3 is TGTGCCAGCAGCTTGTCCATCTGGGAGACGACTGAAGCTTTCTTT. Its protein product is CASSLSIWETTEAFF.

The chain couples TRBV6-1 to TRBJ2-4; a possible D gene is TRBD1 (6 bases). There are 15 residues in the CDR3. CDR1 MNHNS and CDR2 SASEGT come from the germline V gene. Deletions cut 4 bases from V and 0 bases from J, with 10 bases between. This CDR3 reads CASSVTGVAKNIQYF. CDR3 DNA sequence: TGTGCCAGCAGTGTGACAGGAGTAGCCAAAAACATTCAGTACTTC.